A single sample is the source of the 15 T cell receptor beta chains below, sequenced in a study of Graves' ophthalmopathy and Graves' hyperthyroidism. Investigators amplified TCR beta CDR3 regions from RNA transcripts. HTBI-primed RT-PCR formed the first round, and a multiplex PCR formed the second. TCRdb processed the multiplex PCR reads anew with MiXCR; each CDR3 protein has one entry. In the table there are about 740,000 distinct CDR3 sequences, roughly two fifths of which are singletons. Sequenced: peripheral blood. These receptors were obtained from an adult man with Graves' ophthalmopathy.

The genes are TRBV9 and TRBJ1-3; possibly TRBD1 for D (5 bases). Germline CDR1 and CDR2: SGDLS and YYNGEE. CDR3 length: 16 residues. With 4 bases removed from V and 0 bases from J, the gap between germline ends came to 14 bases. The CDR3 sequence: CASSPPGLTSGNTIYF. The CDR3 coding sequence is TGTGCCAGCAGCCCCCCGGGACTTACCTCTGGAAACACCATATATTTT.

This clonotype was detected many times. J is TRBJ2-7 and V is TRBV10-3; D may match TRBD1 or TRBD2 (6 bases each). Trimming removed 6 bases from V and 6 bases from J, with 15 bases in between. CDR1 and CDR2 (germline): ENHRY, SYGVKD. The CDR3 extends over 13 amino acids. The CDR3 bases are TGTGCCATCAGAACAAGGGGGGAGGCCGAGCAGTACTTC. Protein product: CAIRTRGEAEQYF.

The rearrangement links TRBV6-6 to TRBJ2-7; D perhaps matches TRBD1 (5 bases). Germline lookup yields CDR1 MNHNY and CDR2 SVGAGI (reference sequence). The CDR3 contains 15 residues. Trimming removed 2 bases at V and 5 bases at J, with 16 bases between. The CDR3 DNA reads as TGTGCCAGCAGTTACAACTTGGGCAGGGCAGACGAGCAGTACTTC. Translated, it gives CASSYNLGRADEQYF.

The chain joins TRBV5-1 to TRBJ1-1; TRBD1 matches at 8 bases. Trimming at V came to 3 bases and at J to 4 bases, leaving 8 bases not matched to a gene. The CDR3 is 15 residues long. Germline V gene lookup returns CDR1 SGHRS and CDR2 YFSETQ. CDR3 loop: CASSYGTGGGTEAFF. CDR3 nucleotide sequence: TGCGCCAGCAGCTATGGGACAGGCGGCGGCACTGAAGCTTTCTTT.

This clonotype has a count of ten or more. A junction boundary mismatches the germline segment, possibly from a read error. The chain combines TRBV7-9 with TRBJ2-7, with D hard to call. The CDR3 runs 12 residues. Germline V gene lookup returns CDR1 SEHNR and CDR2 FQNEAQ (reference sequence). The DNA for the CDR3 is TGCGCCAGCAGCGCGCACTCCTACGAGCAGTACTTC. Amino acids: CASSAHSYEQYF.

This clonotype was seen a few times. The chain's CDR3 is CASSRNGRETQYF. The DNA for the CDR3 is TGTGCCAGCAGTCGTAATGGGAGAGAGACCCAGTACTTC. The chain recombines TRBV27 with TRBJ2-5; TRBD2 might be the D (5 bases). V was clipped by 5 bases and J by 4 bases, with 11 bases between them. The CDR3 loop spans 13 amino acids. Per germline, CDR1 MNHEY and CDR2 SMNVEV (reference sequence).

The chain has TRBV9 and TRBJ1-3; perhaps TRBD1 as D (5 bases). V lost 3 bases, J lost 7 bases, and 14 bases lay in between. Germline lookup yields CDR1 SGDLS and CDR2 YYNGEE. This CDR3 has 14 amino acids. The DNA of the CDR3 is TGTGCCAGCAGCGATACCGGGACCATGAACACCATATATTTT. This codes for CASSDTGTMNTIYF.

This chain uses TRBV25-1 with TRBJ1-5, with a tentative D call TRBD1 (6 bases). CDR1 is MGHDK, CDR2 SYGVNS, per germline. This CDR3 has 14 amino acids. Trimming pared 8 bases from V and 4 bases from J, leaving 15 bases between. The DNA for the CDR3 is TGTGCCAGCGCCGGGACACAACTTAATCAGCCCCAGCATTTT. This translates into CASAGTQLNQPQHF.

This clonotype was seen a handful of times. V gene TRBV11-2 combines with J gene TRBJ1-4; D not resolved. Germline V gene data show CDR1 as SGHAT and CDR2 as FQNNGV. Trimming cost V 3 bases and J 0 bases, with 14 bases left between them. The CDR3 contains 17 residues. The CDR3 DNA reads TGTGCCAGCAGCTTTCGAGTGAACGAGGCAACTAATGAAAAACTGTTTTTT. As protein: CASSFRVNEATNEKLFF. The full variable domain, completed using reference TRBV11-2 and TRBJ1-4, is EAGVAQSPRYKIIEKRQSVAFWCNPISGHATLYWYQQILGQGPKLLIQFQNNGVVDDSQLPKDRFSAERLKGVDSTLKIQPAKLEDSAVYLCASSFRVNEATNEKLFFGSGTQLSVL.

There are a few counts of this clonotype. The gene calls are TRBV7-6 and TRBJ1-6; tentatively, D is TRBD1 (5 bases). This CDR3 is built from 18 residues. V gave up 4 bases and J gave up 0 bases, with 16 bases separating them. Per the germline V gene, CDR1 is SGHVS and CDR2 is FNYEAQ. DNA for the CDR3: TGTGCCAGCAGCTCAACGGGACGCCAAAGCTCCTATAATTCACCCCTCCACTTT. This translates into CASSSTGRQSSYNSPLHF.

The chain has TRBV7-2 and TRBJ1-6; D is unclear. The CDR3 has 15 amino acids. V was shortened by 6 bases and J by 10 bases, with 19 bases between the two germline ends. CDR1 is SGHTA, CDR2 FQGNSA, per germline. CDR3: CASSSYSGNWSPLHF. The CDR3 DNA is TGTGCCAGCAGTTCGTACTCGGGAAATTGGTCACCCCTCCACTTT.

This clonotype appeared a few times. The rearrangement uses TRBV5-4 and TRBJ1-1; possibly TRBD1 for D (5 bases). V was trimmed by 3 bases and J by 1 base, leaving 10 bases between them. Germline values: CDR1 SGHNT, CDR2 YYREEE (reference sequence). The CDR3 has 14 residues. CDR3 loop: CASSSRAPNTEAFF. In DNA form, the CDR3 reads TGTGCCAGCAGCTCCAGGGCCCCGAACACTGAAGCTTTCTTT.

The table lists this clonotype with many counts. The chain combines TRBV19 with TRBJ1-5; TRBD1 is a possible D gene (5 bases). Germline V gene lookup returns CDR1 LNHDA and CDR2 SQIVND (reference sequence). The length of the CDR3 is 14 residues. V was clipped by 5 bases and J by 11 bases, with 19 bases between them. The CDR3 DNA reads TGTGCCAGTAGTCCAAGTTTAGGAGGGGCGGCCCAGCATTTT. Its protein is CASSPSLGGAAQHF.

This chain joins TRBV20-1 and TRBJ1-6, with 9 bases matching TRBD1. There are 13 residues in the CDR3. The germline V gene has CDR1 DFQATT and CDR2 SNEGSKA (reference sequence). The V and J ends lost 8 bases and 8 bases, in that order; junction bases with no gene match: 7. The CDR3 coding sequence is TGCAGTCCTTGGACAGGGGTGGATTCACCCCTCCACTTT. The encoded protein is CSPWTGVDSPLHF.

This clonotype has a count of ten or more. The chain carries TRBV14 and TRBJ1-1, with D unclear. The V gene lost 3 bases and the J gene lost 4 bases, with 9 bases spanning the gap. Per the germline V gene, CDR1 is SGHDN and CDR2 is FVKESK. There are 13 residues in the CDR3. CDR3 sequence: CASSQNTRTEAFF. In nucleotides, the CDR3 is TGTGCCAGCAGCCAGAACACCCGCACTGAAGCTTTCTTT. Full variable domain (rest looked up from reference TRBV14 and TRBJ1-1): EAGVTQFPSHSVIEKGQTVTLRCDPISGHDNLYWYRRVMGKEIKFLLHFVKESKQDESGMPNNRFLAERTGGTYSTLKVQPAELEDSGVYFCASSQNTRTEAFFGQGTRLTVV.